A single T cell receptor (beta chain) is shown here with its context. Its antigen is still unknown. The data were obtained in a study of T cell repertoires in cytomegalovirus infection. The CDR3 extends over 14 amino acids. Germline assignment: CDR1 SGHDN and CDR2 FVKESK. Trimming shortened V by 1 base and J by 6 bases, and 12 bases separated the two germline ends. Each CDR3 protein gets one entry after TCRdb re-called the reads with MiXCR. The sample has about 310,000 distinct CDR3 sequences; roughly 25% are singletons. The receptor comes from a human donor in good health (CMV status not recorded). Some clones in this sample may be carry-over from other donors' samples. This chain uses TRBV14 with TRBJ1-2, with D maybe TRBD1 (6 bases). This material consisted of cultured PBMCs, taken from culture after CMV antigen stimulation. The CDR3 bases are TGTGCCAGCAGCCAAGCGGCCAGGGGCAATGGCTACACCTTC. Translated, it gives CASSQAARGNGYTF.